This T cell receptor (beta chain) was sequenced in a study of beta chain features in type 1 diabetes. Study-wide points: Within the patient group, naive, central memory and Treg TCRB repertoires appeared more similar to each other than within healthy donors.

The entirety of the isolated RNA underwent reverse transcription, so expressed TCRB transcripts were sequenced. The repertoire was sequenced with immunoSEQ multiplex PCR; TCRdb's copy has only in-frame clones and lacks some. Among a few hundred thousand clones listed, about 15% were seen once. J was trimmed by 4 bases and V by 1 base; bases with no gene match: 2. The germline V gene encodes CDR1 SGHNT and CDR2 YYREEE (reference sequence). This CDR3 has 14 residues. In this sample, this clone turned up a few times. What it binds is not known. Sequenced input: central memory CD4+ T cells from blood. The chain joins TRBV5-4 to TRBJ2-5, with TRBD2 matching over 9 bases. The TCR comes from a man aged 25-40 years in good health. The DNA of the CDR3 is TGTGCCAGCAGCTTGTCTAGCGGGGTAGAGACCCAGTACTTC. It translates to CASSLSSGVETQYF.